These T cell receptor beta chains were read from a single sample in a study of T cell repertoires in cytomegalovirus infection. In TCRdb, the reads were re-called with MiXCR into one record per CDR3 protein. The repertoire holds nearly 650,000 distinct CDR3 sequences, with roughly a quarter as singletons. Sample: CD8+ T cells from PBMCs. All receptors derive from a human donor in good health (CMV status not recorded). Some clones in this sample may be carry-over from other donors' samples. Each CDR3 is given with its conserved first and last residue.

TRBJ1-1	TRBV11-2	CASRVTGVAFF
TRBJ2-7	TRBV6-5	CASSYPSGGGYEQYF
TRBJ1-1	TRBV25-1	CASSDPSTGNMAFF
TRBJ2-5	TRBV10-3	CAISKTGEETQYF
TRBJ2-5	TRBV12-3/TRBV12-4	CASSRRDRVKETQYF
TRBJ2-3	TRBV2	CASSDSTSGGTDTQYF
TRBJ1-1	TRBV7-6	CASSSGPTGGTTEAFF
TRBJ2-1	TRBV7-6	CASSPRATSYNEQFF
TRBJ2-7	TRBV27	CASSLTGQGRREQYF
TRBJ2-5	TRBV2	CASSDFKETQYF
TRBJ2-2	TRBV7-1	CASNPARGVNTGELFF
TRBJ2-5	TRBV20-1	CSARVSGRETQYF
TRBJ2-1	TRBV7-9	CASIPPELASEQFF
TRBJ1-1	TRBV28	CASSLFRSDTEAFF
TRBJ1-2	TRBV6-6	CASIQRSQGFYGYTF
TRBJ2-3	TRBV7-6	CASSLGSSGGPRTDTQYF
TRBJ1-1	TRBV20-1	CSAREETANTEAFF
TRBJ2-1	TRBV7-2	CASRLGLAVYNEQFF
TRBJ1-2	TRBV20-1	CSALRRGSDIGYGYTF
TRBJ2-7	TRBV7-6	CASSSSRDRYEQYF
TRBJ1-1	TRBV20-1	CSVPTGRDTEAFF
TRBJ1-2	TRBV7-9	CASSPGPIYGYTF
TRBJ1-4	TRBV10-3	CAISATGEREKLFF
TRBJ2-7	TRBV27	CASSSTGRQAYEQYF
TRBJ2-4	TRBV7-9	CASSLGVRAKNIQYF
TRBJ2-7	TRBV3-1	CASSQGMAYEQYF
TRBJ2-1	TRBV5-6	CASTHGLTNEQFF
TRBJ1-5	TRBV24-1	CATSASNQPQHF
TRBJ1-5	TRBV5-5	CASRPRVGGNQPQHF
TRBJ2-7	TRBV12-3/TRBV12-4	CASSPRQYAYEQYF
TRBJ1-6	TRBV6-1	CASTPKRVTVNNSPLHF
TRBJ2-7	TRBV5-6	CASSWTAGGLYEQYF
TRBJ1-1	TRBV29-1	CSVDGPMNTEAFF
TRBJ2-3	TRBV20-1	CSAREQRGGGATQYF
TRBJ2-1	TRBV12-3/TRBV12-4	CASSLLLRGTYNEQFF
TRBJ2-3	TRBV7-6	CASSLGSGDTQYF
TRBJ2-2	TRBV2	CASQLNTGELFF
TRBJ2-3	TRBV20-1	CSASDPGPDTQYF
TRBJ1-2	TRBV5-6	CASSWDRDFYGYTF
TRBJ2-2	TRBV15	CATSRDARTTNTGELFF
TRBJ1-2	TRBV12-3/TRBV12-4	CASIGQGDGYTF
TRBJ2-1	TRBV28	CASSLRGEGDTNEQFF
TRBJ2-7	TRBV7-6	CASSVGTGGYEQYF
TRBJ1-5	TRBV25-1	CASSRGVSNQPQHF
TRBJ2-2	TRBV27	CASIFPDKLLNDGEELFF
TRBJ2-2	TRBV14	CASSQEVLNTGELFF
TRBJ1-3	TRBV20-1	CSAIHPYEDRAGNTIYF
TRBJ1-3	TRBV9	CASSEGTGSSGNTIYF